This T cell receptor beta chain was documented in a study of T-cell memory formation after mild COVID-19. Study-wide background: Most TCR clusters belonged to a single donor. Study-level points and caveats: Certain responding clones were present in pre-infection memory, suggesting participation of cross-reactive memory. Clones that shrank (day 15 to 85) were balanced CD4/CD8, whereas later expanders leaned CD4+.

V was cut by 5 bases and J by 1 base, with 8 bases left in between. The CDR3 runs to 14 residues. For this clonotype: Its antigen is as yet unknown.

TCRdb re-called the 5' RACE reads with MiXCR, one entry per CDR3 protein. The data hold roughly 240,000 distinct CDR3 sequences, with about 16% observed a single time. The source material was PBMCs or a T cell subset sorted from them (not recorded which). This receptor was identified in a man in his late teens or twenties who had mild COVID-19 (a few samples of this study predate the infection). Cell type and time point are not known. The genes are TRBV12-3 or TRBV12-4 and TRBJ2-2; D is perhaps TRBD1 (5 bases). CDR3 bases: TGTGCCAGCAGTAAGACAGAGAACACCGGGGAGCTGTTTTTT. Encoded protein: CASSKTENTGELFF.